The 17 T cell receptor beta chains below all came from one sample that was sequenced in a study of vaccination and CD4 T cells after COVID-19 (dated by TCRdb to 2022 to 2024). Their antigens remain unidentified. This sample's treatment or condition label indicates: approximately 11-day PBMC culture with coronavirus spike peptide pools or control peptides (ViraFEST assay). Library creation used PCR. Reads for this sample came from an Illumina iSeq 100. DNA from cultured CD4+ T cells was subjected to TCR sequencing with the Oncomine TCR Beta short-read assay at the Johns Hopkins FTIC core. TCRdb passed the public sequencing reads through fastp at Q25 and MiXCR, retaining productive beta sequences. Records with the same CDR3 protein are collapsed into one entry carrying the most frequent genes and DNA. The sample contains some 16,000 distinct CDR3 sequences, approximately 52% of them found a single time. The ten largest clones represent more than 13% of the sample.

Sequencing was done on a sample of CD4+ T cells from blood, cultured in vitro. These receptors were obtained from a human donor who had recovered from COVID-19.

The rearrangement joins TRBV2 to TRBJ2-7; D perhaps matches TRBD2 (5 bases). This CDR3 contains 14 residues. V was cut by 4 bases and J by 5 bases, with 15 bases left in between. CDR1 and CDR2 from the germline V gene are SNHLY and FYNNEI. The CDR3 reads CASSALARVDEQYF. CDR3 DNA sequence: TGTGCCAGCAGTGCCCTAGCTAGGGTGGACGAGCAGTACTTC.

Only a few counts were recorded for this clonotype. J is TRBJ1-1 and V is TRBV7-2; D remains ambiguous. Trimming took 4 bases from V and 8 from J, leaving 14 bases between them. The germline V gene has CDR1 SGHTA and CDR2 FQGNSA. The CDR3 extends over 13 amino acids. The CDR3: CASSSVRAAEAFF. The CDR3 nucleotides read TGTGCCAGCAGCTCAGTTCGGGCGGCAGAAGCTTTCTTT.

The table lists this clonotype with a few counts. This chain connects TRBV19 to TRBJ1-5; D might be TRBD1 (5 bases). Trimming shortened V by 5 bases and J by 4 bases, and 15 bases separated the two germline ends. The CDR3 extends over 15 amino acids. Germline values: CDR1 LNHDA, CDR2 SQIVND (reference sequence). Written as DNA, the CDR3 is TGTGCCAGTAGTCTCGGGGGAGGGTGGAATCAGCCCCAGCATTTT. Amino acid sequence: CASSLGGGWNQPQHF. The full variable domain, with the rest looked up from reference TRBV19 and TRBJ1-5, is DGGITQSPKYLFRKEGQNVTLSCEQNLNHDAMYWYRQDPGQGLRLIYYSQIVNDFQKGDIAEGYSVSREKKESFPLTVTSAQKNPTAFYLCASSLGGGWNQPQHFGDGTRLSIL.

The chain carries TRBV6-1 and TRBJ1-1, with D unresolved. The CDR3 contains 12 residues. The V and J ends lost 5 bases and 0 bases respectively, with 4 bases between them. CDR1 MNHNS and CDR2 SASEGT come from the germline V gene. CDR3 sequence: CASSTVNTEAFF. CDR3 bases: TGTGCCAGCAGTACAGTGAACACTGAAGCTTTCTTT.

The chain carries TRBV28 and TRBJ1-1, with TRBD1 as a possible D gene (6 bases). V dropped 2 bases and J dropped 5 bases, with 9 bases sitting between them. Germline V gene data show CDR1 as MDHEN and CDR2 as SYDVKM. The CDR3 covers 13 residues. The CDR3 DNA reads TGTGCCAGCAGTTTAGACAGGTGGACTGAAGCTTTCTTT. Translation: CASSLDRWTEAFF.

The J gene is TRBJ1-2, the V gene TRBV5-5; D is perhaps TRBD1 (6 bases). Trimming stripped 4 bases from V and 4 bases from J, with 17 bases between. There are 15 residues in the CDR3. Looked up from germline, CDR1 is SGHKS and CDR2 is YYEKEE (reference sequence). CDR3 sequence: CASSRTAQQTYGYTF. CDR3 nucleotide sequence: TGTGCCAGCAGCAGGACAGCTCAGCAAACCTATGGCTACACCTTC.

The CDR3 sequence: CASSLSGTGVGANVLTF. The DNA for the CDR3 is TGCGCCAGCAGCTTGAGTGGGACAGGGGTTGGGGCCAACGTCCTGACTTTC. J is TRBJ2-6 and V is TRBV5-1, with 10 bases that match TRBD1. Per the germline V gene, CDR1 is SGHRS and CDR2 is YFSETQ. This CDR3 has 17 amino acids. V dropped 1 base and J dropped 3; count of bases not matched to a gene: 4.

The V call is TRBV5-1, the J call TRBJ1-2; possibly TRBD1 for D (5 bases). Looked up from germline, CDR1 is SGHRS and CDR2 is YFSETQ. The CDR3 is 14 residues long. Trimming cost V 1 base and J 5 bases, with 12 bases left between them. CDR3 loop: CASSLSGTAYGYTF. CDR3 nucleotide sequence: TGCGCCAGCAGCTTGTCGGGGACCGCGTATGGCTACACCTTC.

This clonotype was counted between two and nine times. CDR3 sequence (DNA): TGTGCCAGTAGTATAATAGGGACAGGGGTAAGCGGCCAGCCCCAGCATTTT. Its translation: CASSIIGTGVSGQPQHF. The J gene is TRBJ1-5, the V gene TRBV19, with 10 bases that match TRBD1. From germline, CDR1 is LNHDA and CDR2 SQIVND (reference sequence). Losses at the gene ends were 2 bases for V and 7 bases for J; bases not matched to a gene: 11. The CDR3 length is 17 residues. The full variable domain, with the rest looked up from reference TRBV19 and TRBJ1-5, is DGGITQSPKYLFRKEGQNVTLSCEQNLNHDAMYWYRQDPGQGLRLIYYSQIVNDFQKGDIAEGYSVSREKKESFPLTVTSAQKNPTAFYLCASSIIGTGVSGQPQHFGDGTRLSIL.

This clonotype was seen more than once but under ten times. CDR3 in amino acids: CASGRDLTYEQYF. CDR3 DNA sequence: TGTGCCAGCGGCCGGGACTTGACCTACGAGCAGTACTTC. The chain links TRBV11-2 to TRBJ2-7; D might be TRBD2 (6 bases). V was pared by 8 bases and J by 2 bases, with 13 bases between. Germline CDR1 is SGHAT and CDR2 is FQNNGV. The CDR3 contains 13 residues.

The chain couples TRBV29-1 to TRBJ1-1; possible D gene TRBD1, 6 bases. This CDR3 contains 12 residues. CDR1 is SQVTM, CDR2 ANQGSEA, per germline. Trimming removed 7 bases from V and 8 bases from J, with 17 bases in between. The CDR3 DNA sequence: TGCAGCGCGCTACAGGGAACTCCCGAAGCTTTCTTT. It specifies CSALQGTPEAFF.

The chain couples TRBV11-3 to TRBJ2-2; no reliable D call. The CDR3 consists of 17 residues. CDR1 is SGHNT and CDR2 is YENEEA in the germline V gene. V was pared by 2 bases and J by 0 bases, with 13 bases between. The CDR3 bases are TGTGCCAGCAGCTTATTGGTCAGACAACCGAACACCGGGGAGCTGTTTTTT. It yields the protein CASSLLVRQPNTGELFF.

This chain connects TRBV27 to TRBJ2-7; the D gene is possibly TRBD2 (5 bases). From germline, CDR1 is MNHEY and CDR2 SMNVEV (reference sequence). The CDR3 contains 15 residues. V was pared by 5 bases and J by 3 bases, with 17 bases between. DNA for the CDR3: TGTGCCAGCAGTCTACGGAGGAAGTCTATCTACGAGCAGTACTTC. This sequence encodes CASSLRRKSIYEQYF.

This clonotype is labeled as medium-sized (0.01 to 0.1%). J is TRBJ1-5 and V is TRBV2; D unclear. Trimming pared 4 bases from V and 4 bases from J, leaving 8 bases between. The germline gives CDR1 SNHLY, CDR2 FYNNEI. The CDR3 is 13 residues long. CDR3 loop: CASSGKLNQPQHF. The CDR3 DNA reads TGTGCCAGCAGTGGGAAGTTAAATCAGCCCCAGCATTTT.

The rearrangement uses TRBV7-8 and TRBJ1-2; D not resolved. The CDR3 is 14 amino acids. Germline-derived CDR1 and CDR2 are SGHVS and FQNEAQ. V was clipped by 1 base and J by 7 bases, with 13 bases between them. As DNA, the CDR3 is TGTGCCAGCAGCTTAGAAGGGCACGGACTTGGCTACACCTTC. Translation: CASSLEGHGLGYTF.

J is TRBJ1-2 and V is TRBV6-1, with 10 bases aligning to TRBD1. CDR3 length equals 15 residues. Looked up from germline, CDR1 is MNHNS and CDR2 is SASEGT. The J segment lost 8 bases and the V segment lost 4 bases, leaving 10 bases of the junction unmatched. CDR3 DNA: TGTGCCAGCAGTGGGCAGACAGGGGGCATACCCGGCTACACCTTC. This gives the protein CASSGQTGGIPGYTF.

V gene TRBV19 combines with J gene TRBJ1-1, with no clear D. CDR1 is LNHDA and CDR2 is SQIVND in the germline V gene (reference sequence). The V gene lost 6 bases and the J gene lost 1 base, with 6 bases spanning the gap. The CDR3 totals 12 residues. In nucleotides, the CDR3 is TGTGCCAGTAGCTTCTCGAACACTGAAGCTTTCTTT. Residues: CASSFSNTEAFF. Full variable domain (remainder filled in from reference TRBV19 and TRBJ1-1): DGGITQSPKYLFRKEGQNVTLSCEQNLNHDAMYWYRQDPGQGLRLIYYSQIVNDFQKGDIAEGYSVSREKKESFPLTVTSAQKNPTAFYLCASSFSNTEAFFGQGTRLTVV.